This entry lists 17 T cell receptor beta chains sequenced from one sample in a study of blood T cell repertoires in COVID-19. TCRdb's copy holds only in-frame clones and misses some; the assay was immunoSEQ multiplex PCR. The table records 400,000 or so clones, approximately 88% of them present only once. The sequencing sample was made of PBMCs or T cells enriched from blood (not recorded which). The source is a woman between 40 and 55 years old with acute COVID-19.

V gene TRBV19 combines with J gene TRBJ1-5; 7 bases align to TRBD1. This CDR3 is 15 amino acids long. J gave up 6 bases and V 3 bases, and 8 bases lay outside the gene matches. Germline CDR1 and CDR2: LNHDA and SQIVND (reference sequence). Written as DNA, the CDR3 is TGTGCCAGTAGTATTGGAAGGGGGCGCGGTCAGCCCCAGCATTTT. Amino acid sequence: CASSIGRGRGQPQHF.

This chain joins TRBV2 and TRBJ1-6; a possible D gene is TRBD1 (6 bases). The CDR3 loop spans 14 amino acids. Trimming pared 6 bases from V and 6 bases from J, leaving 12 bases between. Germline CDR1 is SNHLY and CDR2 is FYNNEI. CDR3 nucleotide sequence: TGTGCCAGCAGACAACAGGGTTTTAATTCACCCCTCCACTTT. This gives the protein CASRQQGFNSPLHF.

The rearrangement uses TRBV2 and TRBJ1-3; 7 nucleotides align to TRBD1. Germline loops: CDR1 SNHLY, CDR2 FYNNEI. V was clipped by 6 bases and J by 0 bases; unmatched bases: 8. The CDR3 loop spans 16 amino acids. In DNA form, the CDR3 reads TGTGCCAGCAGCCCCGGACAGGCTTACTCTGGAAACACCATATATTTT. It specifies CASSPGQAYSGNTIYF.

V usage is TRBV5-1 and J usage is TRBJ1-3; D remains unclear. Looked up from germline, CDR1 is SGHRS and CDR2 is YFSETQ. V lost 2 bases and J lost 4, with 13 bases in between. The length of the CDR3 is 15 residues. CDR3 loop: CASSFSAGSGNTIYF. CDR3 in DNA: TGCGCCAGCAGCTTCTCTGCGGGTTCCGGAAACACCATATATTTT.

This clone was seen at least ten times. The same CDR3 is also encoded by other DNA sequences in this sample. CDR3 in DNA: TGTGCCAGCTCACCAGGGGGCAGGATGAACACTGAAGCTTTCTTT. This gives the protein CASSPGGRMNTEAFF. J is TRBJ1-1 and V is TRBV18, with D maybe TRBD1 (6 bases). V lost 2 bases and J lost 0, with 10 bases in between. This CDR3 contains 15 residues. Germline V gene data show CDR1 as KGHSH and CDR2 as LQKENI.

Only one count was recorded for this clone. The chain carries TRBV5-4 and TRBJ1-2; D unresolved. This CDR3 has 15 amino acids. Germline V CDR1 and CDR2: SGHNT, YYREEE (reference sequence). Deletions cut 7 bases from V and 0 bases from J, with 16 bases between. The CDR3 coding sequence is TGTGCCAGCCCCAGAATCGACTTAGCTAACTATGGCTACACCTTC. Its protein is CASPRIDLANYGYTF.

The rearrangement links TRBV2 to TRBJ2-7; TRBD1 is a possible D gene (5 bases). Deletions cut 7 bases from V and 2 bases from J, with 12 bases between. Germline lookup yields CDR1 SNHLY and CDR2 FYNNEI. The length of the CDR3 is 13 residues. CDR3 bases: TGTGCCAGCAACACAGGCTCCCCCTACGAGCAGTACTTC. It translates to CASNTGSPYEQYF.

The chain's CDR3 is CASSLQGGQEKLFF. Here the CDR3 DNA reads TGCGCCAGCAGCTTACAGGGCGGACAGGAAAAACTGTTTTTT. V gene TRBV5-1 combines with J gene TRBJ1-4, with a possible D match to TRBD1 (6 bases). Trimming stripped 2 bases from V and 8 bases from J, with 13 bases between. This CDR3 is built from 14 residues. Germline values: CDR1 SGHRS, CDR2 YFSETQ.

The genes are TRBV19 and TRBJ1-1; TRBD1 matches 11 bases. Germline CDR1 is LNHDA and CDR2 is SQIVND (reference sequence). CDR3 size: 14 residues. V was pared by 4 bases and J by 6 bases, with 4 bases of the junction left unmatched. The chain's CDR3 is CASSKTDRGPEAFF. In nucleotides, the CDR3 is TGTGCCAGTAGTAAAACGGACAGGGGGCCTGAAGCTTTCTTT.

This rearrangement joins TRBV6-2 or TRBV6-3 to TRBJ1-5, with 8 bases that match TRBD1. Germline V CDR1 and CDR2: MNHEY, SVGEGT. The CDR3 has 14 amino acids. Unmatched junction bases numbered 5, after V lost 5 bases and J lost 5 bases. The CDR3 sequence: CASSRQGPYQPQHF. CDR3 DNA: TGTGCCAGCAGTCGACAGGGGCCTTATCAGCCCCAGCATTTT.

This clone was observed a single time. This chain uses TRBV5-1 with TRBJ2-2; D not resolved. CDR1 and CDR2 from the germline V gene are SGHRS and YFSETQ. V was clipped by 0 bases and J by 3 bases, with 9 bases between them. The CDR3 length is 15 residues. The CDR3 DNA follows: TGCGCCAGCAGCTTGGTGGCAGGCTACACCGGGGAGCTGTTTTTT. Encoded protein: CASSLVAGYTGELFF. Using reference TRBV5-1 and TRBJ2-2 for the parts outside the CDR3, the full variable domain is KAGVTQTPRYLIKTRGQQVTLSCSPISGHRSVSWYQQTPGQGLQFLFEYFSETQRNKGNFPGRFSGRQFSNSRSEMNVSTLELGDSALYLCASSLVAGYTGELFFGEGSRLTVL.

The chain employs TRBV4-1 and TRBJ1-5; no clear D gene. The CDR3 spans 19 residues. V was shortened by 3 bases and J by 0 bases, with 21 bases between the two germline ends. Per the germline V gene, CDR1 is MGHRA and CDR2 is YSYEKL. CDR3 amino acids: CASSQGSLRLGGSNQPQHF. In DNA form, the CDR3 reads TGCGCCAGCAGCCAGGGGAGTTTACGCCTCGGAGGTAGCAATCAGCCCCAGCATTTT.

This clone is a singleton in its sample. CDR3 DNA: TGTGCCAGCAGCTCCGGACTAAACACCATATATTTT. Its protein product is CASSSGLNTIYF. The chain has TRBV7-9 and TRBJ1-3, with unresolved D. Germline-derived CDR1 and CDR2 are SEHNR and FQNEAQ (reference sequence). The CDR3 has 12 amino acids. The V and J ends lost 4 bases and 6 bases respectively, with 7 bases between them.

The V and J genes are TRBV20-1 and TRBJ1-2; D is unresolved. Germline CDR1 reads DFQATT; CDR2 reads SNEGSKA (reference sequence). The CDR3 runs 14 residues. Trimming removed 3 bases from V and 7 bases from J, with 18 bases in between. The CDR3 coding sequence is TGCAGTGCTAGTCCCACCGACCATCCGGGTGGCTACACCTTC. It encodes CSASPTDHPGGYTF.

The V gene is TRBV11-2, the J gene TRBJ2-7, with D possibly TRBD2 on 6 matching bases. V shed 6 bases and J shed 3 bases, with 12 bases lying between them. This CDR3 is built from 13 residues. Germline V CDR1 and CDR2: SGHAT, FQNNGV. The CDR3 DNA sequence: TGTGCCAGCAGGAAGGGACTGAGCTACGAGCAGTACTTC. Its protein is CASRKGLSYEQYF.

The chain combines TRBV27 with TRBJ2-3, with 9 positions matching TRBD2. The ends lost 3 bases at V and 4 bases at J; junction bases unmatched: 5. This CDR3 has 15 residues. The germline gives CDR1 MNHEY, CDR2 SMNVEV (reference sequence). The CDR3 nucleotides read TGTGCCAGCAGTTTGGCGGGGGGGCCCGCAGATACGCAGTATTTT. Translating gives CASSLAGGPADTQYF.

The V call is TRBV7-9, the J call TRBJ1-2, with a weak D call TRBD1 (5 bases). This CDR3 contains 16 residues. The V gene's germline CDR1 is SEHNR and CDR2 FQNEAQ (reference sequence). Trimming cost V 1 base and J 5 bases, with 17 bases left between them. CDR3 region: CASSLDDGTDTYGYTF. Written as DNA, the CDR3 is TGTGCCAGCAGCTTAGACGATGGGACTGATACATATGGCTACACCTTC.